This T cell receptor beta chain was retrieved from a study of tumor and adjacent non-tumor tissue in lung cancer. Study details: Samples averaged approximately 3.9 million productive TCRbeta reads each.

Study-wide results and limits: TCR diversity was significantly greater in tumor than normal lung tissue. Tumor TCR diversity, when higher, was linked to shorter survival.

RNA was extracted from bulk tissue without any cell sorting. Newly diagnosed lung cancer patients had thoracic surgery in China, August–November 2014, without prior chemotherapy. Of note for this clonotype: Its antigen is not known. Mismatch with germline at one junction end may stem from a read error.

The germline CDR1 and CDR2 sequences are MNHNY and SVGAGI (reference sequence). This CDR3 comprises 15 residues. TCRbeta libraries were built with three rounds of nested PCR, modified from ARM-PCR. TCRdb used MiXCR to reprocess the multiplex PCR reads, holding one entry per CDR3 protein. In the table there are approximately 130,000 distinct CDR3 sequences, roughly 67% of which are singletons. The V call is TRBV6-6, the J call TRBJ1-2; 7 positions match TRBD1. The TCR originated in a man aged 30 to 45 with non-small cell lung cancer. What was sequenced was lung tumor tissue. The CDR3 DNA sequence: TGTACCAGCAGTTACTCTCCAGACAGGGAGGGTGGCTACACCTTC. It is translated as CTSSYSPDREGGYTF.